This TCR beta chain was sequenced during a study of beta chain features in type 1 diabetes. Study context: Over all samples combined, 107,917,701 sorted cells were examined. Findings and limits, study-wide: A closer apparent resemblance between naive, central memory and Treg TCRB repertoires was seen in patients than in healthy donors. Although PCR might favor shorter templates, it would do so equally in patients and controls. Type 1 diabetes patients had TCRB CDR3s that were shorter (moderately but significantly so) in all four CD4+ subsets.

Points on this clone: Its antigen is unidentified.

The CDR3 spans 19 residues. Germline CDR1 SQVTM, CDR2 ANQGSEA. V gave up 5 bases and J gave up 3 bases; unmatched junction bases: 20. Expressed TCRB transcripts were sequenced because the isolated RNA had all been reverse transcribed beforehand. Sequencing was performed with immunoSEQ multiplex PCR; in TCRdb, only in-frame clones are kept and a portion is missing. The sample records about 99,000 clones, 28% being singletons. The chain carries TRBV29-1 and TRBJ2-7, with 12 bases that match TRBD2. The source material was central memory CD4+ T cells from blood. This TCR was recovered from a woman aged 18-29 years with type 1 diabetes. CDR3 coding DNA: TGCAGCGTTTTAAAACTAGCGGGAGGCCTAGTACCCCCATTCTACGAGCAGTACTTC. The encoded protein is CSVLKLAGGLVPPFYEQYF.